These 2 T cell receptor beta chains came from one sample sequenced in a study of molecular identifiers for immune sequencing clone quantification. TCRdb ran MiXCR on the PCR reads and lists one entry per CDR3 protein. The sample includes 50,000 to 70,000 distinct CDR3 sequences, about 18% of them seen just once. Input material: naive CD8+ T cells from blood, with Jurkat cell RNA spiked in. As for subset: FACS-sorted CD8+CD4-CCR7+CD45RA+ naive T cells. All receptors derive from a human donor in good health. Some libraries in this study had Jurkat cell RNA spiked in.

As concerns this clonotype: Given a much more abundant clone one base away, this may be a read error. The chain has TRBV7-8 and TRBJ1-5; TRBD1 matches at 7 bases. This CDR3 contains 16 residues. CDR1 SGHVS and CDR2 FQNEAQ come from the germline V gene. CDR3 DNA sequence: TGTGCCAGCAGCGCAAGACAGGGATCCAGCAATCATCCCCAGCATTTT. Its translation: CASSARQGSSNHPQHF.

This clonotype was detected ten times or more. V and J are TRBV28 and TRBJ2-3, with 9 bases aligning to TRBD2. V shed 4 bases, J shed 5 bases, and the junction held 10 bases outside the gene matches. The CDR3 has 16 residues. CDR1 is MDHEN, CDR2 SYDVKM, per germline. As DNA, the CDR3 is TGTGCCAGCAGTTCGATAGCGGGAGCCCCGGTAGATACGCAGTATTTT. Its protein is CASSSIAGAPVDTQYF.